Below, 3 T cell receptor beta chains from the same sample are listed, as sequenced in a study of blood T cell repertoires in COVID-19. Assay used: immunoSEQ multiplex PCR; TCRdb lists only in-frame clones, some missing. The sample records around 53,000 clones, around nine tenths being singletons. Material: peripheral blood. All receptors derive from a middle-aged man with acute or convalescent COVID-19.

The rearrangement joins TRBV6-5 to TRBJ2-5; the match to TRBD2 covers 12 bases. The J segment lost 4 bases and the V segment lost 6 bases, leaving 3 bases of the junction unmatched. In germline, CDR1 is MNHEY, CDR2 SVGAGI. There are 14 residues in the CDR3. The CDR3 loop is CASSASGGGETQYF. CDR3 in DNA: TGTGCCAGCAGCGCTAGCGGGGGGGGAGAGACCCAGTACTTC.

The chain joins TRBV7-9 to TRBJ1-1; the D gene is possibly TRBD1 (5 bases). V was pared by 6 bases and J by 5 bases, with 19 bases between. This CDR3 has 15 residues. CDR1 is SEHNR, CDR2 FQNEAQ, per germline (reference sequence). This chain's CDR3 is CASRAWGTAGTEAFF. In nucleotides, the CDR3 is TGTGCCAGCAGAGCATGGGGGACTGCGGGGACTGAAGCTTTCTTT.

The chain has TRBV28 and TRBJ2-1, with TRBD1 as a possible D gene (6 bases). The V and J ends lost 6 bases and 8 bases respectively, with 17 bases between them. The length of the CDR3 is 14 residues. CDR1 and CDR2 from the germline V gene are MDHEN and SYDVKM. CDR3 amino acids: CASRGQGLGYEQFF. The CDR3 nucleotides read TGTGCCAGCAGGGGACAAGGACTTGGTTATGAGCAGTTCTTC.